Below, 24 T cell receptor beta chains from the same sample are listed, as sequenced in a study of blood T cell repertoires in COVID-19. TCRdb's table, derived via immunoSEQ multiplex PCR, lists solely in-frame clones and lacks some. The repertoire holds some 80,000 clones, roughly 86% seen once, with about 5% in the top ten. The sequenced sample was peripheral blood. The receptor source for this set is a man in his fifties or sixties with active or convalescent COVID-19.

V usage is TRBV19 and J usage is TRBJ1-5, with TRBD1 matching over 10 bases. The CDR3 contains 13 residues. Germline V gene sequence: CDR1 LNHDA, CDR2 SQIVND (reference sequence). V shed 6 bases and J 12 bases; nucleotides not matched to a gene: 8. CDR3 sequence: CASRGTGAPSQHF. The CDR3 nucleotides read TGTGCCAGTAGGGGGACAGGGGCCCCAAGCCAGCATTTT.

V usage is TRBV18 and J usage is TRBJ1-5, with D tentatively TRBD1 (6 bases). The V gene lost 4 bases and the J gene lost 2 bases, with 9 bases spanning the gap. The germline gives CDR1 KGHSH, CDR2 LQKENI. This CDR3 has 14 amino acids. The CDR3 nucleotides read TGTGCCAGCTCACAGGGGGTTGGCAATCAGCCCCAGCATTTT. This sequence encodes CASSQGVGNQPQHF.

This clone occurred once. The genes are TRBV7-9 and TRBJ1-5, with D perhaps matching TRBD1 (5 bases). The V end was cut by 1 base, the J end by 0 bases, with 7 bases between. This CDR3 is 15 amino acids long. Germline CDR1 SEHNR, CDR2 FQNEAQ (reference sequence). CDR3 residues: CASSLGQTSNQPQHF. In nucleotides, the CDR3 is TGTGCCAGCAGCTTAGGACAGACTAGCAATCAGCCCCAGCATTTT.

This chain joins TRBV5-1 and TRBJ1-6; TRBD1 matches at 7 bases. The CDR3 has 18 amino acids. Germline CDR1 and CDR2: SGHRS and YFSETQ. The J segment lost 2 bases and the V segment lost 0 bases, leaving 8 bases of the junction unmatched. CDR3 loop: CASSLGLLGGPYNSPLHF. In DNA, the CDR3 is TGCGCCAGCAGCTTGGGACTCCTAGGGGGCCCCTATAATTCACCCCTCCACTTT.

The chain employs TRBV3-1 (or the pseudogene TRBV3-2) and TRBJ2-3; tentatively, D is TRBD2 (7 bases). The CDR3 sequence is 15 residues long. Germline V CDR1 and CDR2: LGHDT, YNNKEL (reference sequence). The V end was cut by 3 bases, the J end by 2 bases, with 12 bases between. The CDR3 region is CASSQRGGTTDTQYF. Written as DNA, the CDR3 is TGTGCCAGCAGCCAGAGGGGGGGCACCACAGATACGCAGTATTTT.

Only one count was recorded for this clone. The chain uses TRBV7-2 and TRBJ2-2, with 12 bases lining up with TRBD2. This CDR3 spans 16 amino acids. Germline V gene data show CDR1 as SGHTA and CDR2 as FQGNSA. V was clipped by 5 bases and J by 4 bases; unmatched bases: 5. DNA of the CDR3: TGTGCCAGCAGCAGGACTAGCGGGGACATCACCGGGGAGCTGTTTTTT. It yields the protein CASSRTSGDITGELFF.

This sequence joins TRBV6-5 and TRBJ2-2; tentative D call: TRBD1 (6 bases). The germline V gene has CDR1 MNHEY and CDR2 SVGAGI. The CDR3 loop spans 14 amino acids. The V end lost 6 bases, the J end lost 5 bases, and 13 bases lay between the germline ends. For the CDR3, the DNA is TGTGCCAGCAGACGGGACATGGCTACCGGGGAGCTGTTTTTT. This encodes CASRRDMATGELFF.

The chain uses TRBV10-2 and TRBJ2-5; 11 bases are a match to TRBD2. Germline trimming cut 3 bases from V and 5 bases from J; bases unmatched to any gene: 11. Germline-derived CDR1 and CDR2 are WSHSY and SAAADI. The CDR3 loop spans 17 amino acids. The DNA for the CDR3 is TGCGCCAGCAGTGATAGCGGGGGGGCCCCAGGGGATGAGACCCAGTACTTC. Translation: CASSDSGGAPGDETQYF.

The rearrangement joins TRBV3-1 (or the pseudogene TRBV3-2) to TRBJ2-2, with 8 bases identical to TRBD2. This CDR3 is built from 16 residues. With V trimmed by 4 bases and J by 4 bases, 8 bases remained unmatched. The germline V gene encodes CDR1 LGHDT and CDR2 YNNKEL (reference sequence). In DNA form, the CDR3 reads TGTGCCAGCAGCCCCAGCGGGGGAGGCGCCACCGGGGAGCTGTTTTTT. Its protein product is CASSPSGGGATGELFF.

The chain uses TRBV6-6 and TRBJ2-3, with D unclear. With 5 bases removed from V and 0 bases from J, the gap between germline ends came to 12 bases. Germline V gives CDR1 MNHNY, CDR2 SVGAGI (reference sequence). The CDR3 extends over 15 amino acids. CDR3 sequence reads: CASSRPSSSTDTQYF. CDR3 in DNA: TGTGCCAGCAGTCGACCTTCTTCCAGCACAGATACGCAGTATTTT.

This chain uses TRBV9 with TRBJ2-4; perhaps TRBD2 as D (6 bases). Germline V gene lookup returns CDR1 SGDLS and CDR2 YYNGEE. The CDR3 extends over 15 amino acids. The V gene lost 4 bases and the J gene lost 5 bases, with 16 bases spanning the gap. DNA for the CDR3: TGTGCCAGCAGCACCTCCGGGACTCTAGAAAACATTCAGTACTTC. Protein product: CASSTSGTLENIQYF.

V is TRBV28 and J is TRBJ2-7; no clear D. Germline V gives CDR1 MDHEN, CDR2 SYDVKM. V gave up 0 bases and J gave up 3 bases, with 9 bases separating them. This CDR3 is 14 amino acids long. CDR3 coding DNA: TGTGCCAGCAGTTTATGGGGCAGAGTCTACGAGCAGTACGTC. Its translation: CASSLWGRVYEQYV.

The chain is built from TRBV6-5 and TRBJ1-2; 7 bases match TRBD1. The ends lost 7 bases at V and 4 bases at J; junction bases unmatched: 6. The CDR3 length is 13 residues. The germline gives CDR1 MNHEY, CDR2 SVGAGI. CDR3 in DNA: TGTGCCAGCAAAATACAGGGGACCTATGGCTACACCTTC. It is translated as CASKIQGTYGYTF.

This clone appeared a single time. CDR3 DNA sequence: TGTGCCAGTAGTCCCGGACAGGGCCCCTACGAGCAGTACTTC. This translates into CASSPGQGPYEQYF. V usage is TRBV19 and J usage is TRBJ2-7, with 8 bases aligning to TRBD1. Germline values: CDR1 LNHDA, CDR2 SQIVND (reference sequence). Unmatched junction bases numbered 5, after V lost 5 bases and J lost 2 bases. CDR3 length: 14 amino acids.

The chain joins TRBV5-1 to TRBJ2-2, with TRBD2 matching over 12 bases. Looked up from germline, CDR1 is SGHRS and CDR2 is YFSETQ. The CDR3 has 16 amino acids. J was trimmed by 4 bases and V by 3 bases; bases with no gene match: 4. The CDR3, as DNA: TGCGCCAGCAGCTCGCGACTAGCGGGGGCCACCGGGGAGCTGTTTTTT. Translation: CASSSRLAGATGELFF.

The gene calls are TRBV9 and TRBJ1-4; D not resolved. The CDR3 consists of 14 residues. CDR1 is SGDLS, CDR2 YYNGEE, per germline. V was shortened by 3 bases and J by 5 bases, with 11 bases between the two germline ends. The CDR3 region is CASSGSGANEKLFF. As DNA, the CDR3 is TGTGCCAGCAGCGGATCAGGTGCCAATGAAAAACTGTTTTTT.

The rearrangement joins TRBV7-8 to TRBJ2-5, with a weak D call TRBD1 (6 bases). The CDR3 spans 15 residues. Germline CDR1 reads SGHVS; CDR2 reads FQNEAQ. V lost 5 bases to trimming and J lost 2 bases, with 15 bases between them. The CDR3, as DNA: TGTGCCAGCAGCGTATTAACAGGGATTCAAGAGACCCAGTACTTC. This sequence encodes CASSVLTGIQETQYF.

This clone appeared once. CDR3 loop: CASSPQDRTGNTIYF. The CDR3 DNA sequence: TGTGCCAGCTCACCACAAGACAGGACTGGAAACACCATATATTTT. This chain connects TRBV18 to TRBJ1-3; maybe TRBD1 (6 bases). V lost 1 base and J lost 2, with 9 bases in between. The CDR3 extends over 15 amino acids. Germline V gene lookup returns CDR1 KGHSH and CDR2 LQKENI. The whole variable domain, filled in from reference TRBV18 and TRBJ1-3, reads NAGVMQNPRHLVRRRGQEARLRCSPMKGHSHVYWYRQLPEEGLKFMVYLQKENIIDESGMPKERFSAEFPKEGPSILRIQQVVRGDSAAYFCASSPQDRTGNTIYFGEGSWLTVV.

The J gene is TRBJ1-3, the V gene TRBV28; no definite D call. The CDR3 loop spans 14 amino acids. Germline assignment: CDR1 MDHEN and CDR2 SYDVKM. V lost 1 base and J 0 bases, leaving 4 bases between the germline ends. The CDR3 nucleotides read TGTGCCAGCAGTTTATCCCACTCTGGAAACACCATATATTTT. Amino acid sequence: CASSLSHSGNTIYF.

The chain couples TRBV27 to TRBJ1-6, with a possible D match to TRBD1 (5 bases). This CDR3 is built from 15 residues. Trimming took 3 bases from V and 5 from J, leaving 11 bases between them. CDR1 and CDR2 (germline): MNHEY, SMNVEV (reference sequence). DNA of the CDR3: TGTGCCAGCAGTTTCGGAGACAGAAATAATTCACCCCTCCACTTT. Translating it yields CASSFGDRNNSPLHF.

This sequence joins TRBV6-2 or TRBV6-3 and TRBJ1-5, with D perhaps matching TRBD1 (6 bases). Germline CDR1 MNHEY, CDR2 SVGEGT. This CDR3 contains 14 residues. V lost 4 bases to trimming and J lost 2 bases, with 9 bases between them. The CDR3: CASSLGAGNQPQHF. CDR3 DNA sequence: TGTGCCAGCAGTTTGGGGGCCGGCAATCAGCCCCAGCATTTT.

The chain employs TRBV7-8 and TRBJ1-1, with 10 bases that match TRBD1. From germline, CDR1 is SGHVS and CDR2 FQNEAQ. CDR3 length equals 12 residues. J lost 10 bases, V lost 6 bases, and 5 bases had no gene match. Here the CDR3 DNA reads TGTGCCAGCAGTTCCGGACAGGGGGGAGCTTTCTTT. Translation gives CASSSGQGGAFF.

The V gene is TRBV5-6, the J gene TRBJ2-1; D may be TRBD2 (5 bases). Germline values: CDR1 SGHDT, CDR2 YYEEEE. This CDR3 is 12 amino acids long. Between the trimmed V and J ends, which lost 0 bases and 9 bases, there was a span of 7 bases. CDR3 nucleotides: TGTGCCAGCAGCTTGGCTAGCACTGAGCAGTTCTTC. Protein product: CASSLASTEQFF.

The rearrangement joins TRBV10-3 to TRBJ2-5, with D uncertain. V was clipped by 0 bases and J by 5 bases, with 4 bases between them. Germline V gene lookup returns CDR1 ENHRY and CDR2 SYGVKD. The CDR3 extends over 12 amino acids. CDR3: CAISESEETQYF. Written as DNA, the CDR3 is TGTGCCATCAGTGAGTCGGAGGAGACCCAGTACTTC.